This T cell receptor beta chain was sequenced during a study of blood T cell repertoires in COVID-19. The wider study: Samples came from the United States, Italy and Spain, spanning acute and convalescent COVID-19.

Original processing notes: The assay estimated nucleated cells by amplifying reference gene primers. The data were produced by immunoSEQ multiplex PCR, yet TCRdb's version contains in-frame clones alone and is incomplete. V, J and clone size are taken as reported in that table, and D and trimming were inferred from the DNA itself. The repertoire consists of some 260,000 clones, with about 85% occurring once and the leading ten covering roughly 6%. Individuals aged roughly 18 to 95 years were recruited from fewer than 25 US areas. Sequencing was done on a sample of PBMCs or T cells enriched from blood (not recorded which). The receptor was isolated from a woman aged 25 to 39 with acute COVID-19.

CDR3 residues: CASSLGPTGGGQPQHF. The DNA for the CDR3 is TGTGCCAGCAGCTTGGGACCGACAGGAGGAGGTCAGCCCCAGCATTTT. This sequence joins TRBV5-5 and TRBJ1-5, with a weak D call TRBD1 (6 bases). V gave up 0 bases and J gave up 6 bases, with 16 bases separating them. This CDR3 region has 16 residues. CDR1 is SGHKS and CDR2 is YYEKEE in the germline V gene (reference sequence).